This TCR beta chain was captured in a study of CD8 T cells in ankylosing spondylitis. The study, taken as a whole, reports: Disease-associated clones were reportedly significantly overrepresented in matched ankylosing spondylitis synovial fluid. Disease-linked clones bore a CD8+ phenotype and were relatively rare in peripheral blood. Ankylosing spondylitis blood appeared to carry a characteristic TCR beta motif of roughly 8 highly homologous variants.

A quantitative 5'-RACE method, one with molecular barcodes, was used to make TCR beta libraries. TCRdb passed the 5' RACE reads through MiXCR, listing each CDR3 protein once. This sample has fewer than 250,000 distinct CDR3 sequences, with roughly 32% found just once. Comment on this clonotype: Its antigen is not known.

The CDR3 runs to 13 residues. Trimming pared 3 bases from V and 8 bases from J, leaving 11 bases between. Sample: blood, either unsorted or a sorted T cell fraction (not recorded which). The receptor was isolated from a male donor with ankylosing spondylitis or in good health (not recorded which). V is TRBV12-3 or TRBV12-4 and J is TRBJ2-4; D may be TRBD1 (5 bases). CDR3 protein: CASSFAGRDIQYF. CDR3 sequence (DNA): TGTGCCAGCAGTTTTGCAGGGCGAGACATTCAGTACTTC.